The 30 T cell receptor beta chains in this list originate from one sample, sequenced in a study of control samples from healthy donors and cancer patients. Data came from immunoSEQ multiplex PCR; TCRdb stores just in-frame clones and leaves some out. The table lists around 190,000 clones, approximately 90% of them singletons. The sample taken for sequencing was blood. These receptor sequences come from a man in his thirties or forties in good health.

J is TRBJ2-5 and V is TRBV19; 9 bases are a match to TRBD1. Germline values: CDR1 LNHDA, CDR2 SQIVND (reference sequence). Losses at the gene ends were 7 bases for V and 5 bases for J; bases not matched to a gene: 11. There are 15 residues in the CDR3. Here the CDR3 DNA reads TGTGCCAGTACCTCTATGGGACAGGGTTTGGAGACCCAGTACTTC. Its protein is CASTSMGQGLETQYF. Drawing the rest from reference TRBV19 and TRBJ2-5, the complete variable domain is DGGITQSPKYLFRKEGQNVTLSCEQNLNHDAMYWYRQDPGQGLRLIYYSQIVNDFQKGDIAEGYSVSREKKESFPLTVTSAQKNPTAFYLCASTSMGQGLETQYFGPGTRLLVL.

The CDR3: CAWSVPREGSYGYTF. As DNA, the CDR3 is TGTGCCTGGAGTGTACCGAGAGAGGGTTCTTATGGCTACACCTTC. V and J are TRBV30 and TRBJ1-2; D is uncertain. In germline, CDR1 is GTSNPN, CDR2 SVGIG (reference sequence). Trimming shortened V by 0 bases and J by 5 bases, and 16 bases separated the two germline ends. This CDR3 has 15 amino acids.

The chain uses TRBV6-2 or TRBV6-3 and TRBJ1-2; D unclear. Trimming removed 2 bases at V and 9 bases at J, with 13 bases between. From germline, CDR1 is MNHEY and CDR2 SVGEGT. This CDR3 is 13 amino acids long. The CDR3 is CASSYEEKRSYTF. CDR3 nucleotide sequence: TGTGCCAGCAGTTACGAGGAAAAGAGAAGCTACACCTTC.

The rearrangement joins TRBV3-1 (or the pseudogene TRBV3-2) to TRBJ1-6, with D possibly TRBD1 on 6 matching bases. The V end was cut by 0 bases, the J end by 0 bases, with 9 bases between. The CDR3 loop spans 17 amino acids. Germline CDR1 reads LGHDT; CDR2 reads YNNKEL (reference sequence). The CDR3: CASSQDQGLSYNSPLHF. In DNA, the CDR3 is TGTGCCAGCAGCCAAGATCAGGGGCTCTCCTATAATTCACCCCTCCACTTT.

The rearrangement uses TRBV18 and TRBJ1-2; perhaps TRBD1 as D (6 bases). Per germline, CDR1 KGHSH and CDR2 LQKENI. Trimming took off 3 bases at V and 4 bases at J, with 15 bases between the two ends. The CDR3 runs 15 residues. CDR3 coding DNA: TGTGCCAGCTCACCGATGGACAGAGAATCCTATGGCTACACCTTC. As protein: CASSPMDRESYGYTF.

The chain is built from TRBV5-1 and TRBJ1-1, with D uncertain. This CDR3 comprises 14 residues. V lost 4 bases and J lost 0, with 10 bases in between. Germline V lookup: CDR1 SGHRS, CDR2 YFSETQ. The chain's CDR3 is CASSLSAMNTEAFF. In nucleotides, the CDR3 is TGCGCCAGCAGCCTCAGTGCTATGAACACTGAAGCTTTCTTT.

V gene TRBV27 combines with J gene TRBJ1-4; D gene unclear. This CDR3 spans 12 amino acids. V lost 4 bases and J lost 11, with 11 bases in between. The germline V gene encodes CDR1 MNHEY and CDR2 SMNVEV (reference sequence). The CDR3: CASSYSGDKLFF. The CDR3 DNA sequence: TGTGCCAGCAGTTATTCAGGAGATAAACTGTTTTTT. Based on the CDR3 plus reference TRBV27 and TRBJ1-4, the full variable domain is EAQVTQNPRYLITVTGKKLTVTCSQNMNHEYMSWYRQDPGLGLRQIYYSMNVEVTDKGDVPEGYKVSRKEKRNFPLILESPSPNQTSLYFCASSYSGDKLFFGSGTQLSVL.

The chain joins TRBV11-2 to TRBJ2-3; D may be TRBD1 or TRBD2 (5 bases each). This CDR3 spans 16 amino acids. Germline loops: CDR1 SGHAT, CDR2 FQNNGV. V was pared by 2 bases and J by 2 bases, with 14 bases between. CDR3 nucleotides: TGTGCCAGCAGCTTACATCCGGGACGGATCACAGATACGCAGTATTTT. Translation gives CASSLHPGRITDTQYF.

V usage is TRBV7-2 and J usage is TRBJ2-2; D perhaps matches TRBD2 (7 bases). Germline CDR1 SGHTA, CDR2 FQGNSA. V was cut by 6 bases and J by 3 bases, with 11 bases left in between. CDR3 length: 14 amino acids. This CDR3 reads CASRGGADTGELFF. CDR3 bases: TGTGCCAGCAGAGGGGGGGCGGACACCGGGGAGCTGTTTTTT. Complete variable domain (other parts from reference TRBV7-2 and TRBJ2-2): GAGVSQSPSNKVTEKGKDVELRCDPISGHTALYWYRQSLGQGLEFLIYFQGNSAPDKSGLPSDRFSAERTGGSVSTLTIQRTQQEDSAVYLCASRGGADTGELFFGEGSRLTVL.

This clone was detected a few times. V is TRBV19 and J is TRBJ1-5, with D unresolved. The V gene's germline CDR1 is LNHDA and CDR2 SQIVND (reference sequence). The V end lost 3 bases, the J end lost 5 bases, and 14 bases lay between the germline ends. The CDR3 totals 15 residues. The CDR3, as DNA: TGTGCCAGTAGTATGGGTAGCGGCGGATATCAGCCCCAGCATTTT. Its translation: CASSMGSGGYQPQHF. The full variable domain, in which reference TRBV19 and TRBJ1-5 provide the parts outside the CDR3, is DGGITQSPKYLFRKEGQNVTLSCEQNLNHDAMYWYRQDPGQGLRLIYYSQIVNDFQKGDIAEGYSVSREKKESFPLTVTSAQKNPTAFYLCASSMGSGGYQPQHFGDGTRLSIL.

V and J are TRBV30 and TRBJ1-4; D is perhaps TRBD1 (5 bases). Germline lookup yields CDR1 GTSNPN and CDR2 SVGIG (reference sequence). Between the trimmed V and J ends, which lost 1 base and 8 bases, there was a span of 11 bases. The CDR3 is 13 residues long. The CDR3 nucleotides are TGTGCCTGGAGTGCCGGGACGGGCGAAAAACTGTTTTTT. Protein sequence: CAWSAGTGEKLFF.

This chain connects TRBV30 to TRBJ2-3; D is unresolved. The germline V gene encodes CDR1 GTSNPN and CDR2 SVGIG (reference sequence). The CDR3 totals 13 residues. Trimming took 3 bases from V and 0 from J, leaving 7 bases between them. CDR3 bases: TGTGCCTGGAGGCAGAGTAGCACAGATACGCAGTATTTT. Translated: CAWRQSSTDTQYF. Full variable domain (outside the CDR3, taken from reference TRBV30 and TRBJ2-3): SQTIHQWPATLVQPVGSPLSLECTVEGTSNPNLYWYRQAAGRGLQLLFYSVGIGQISSEVPQNLSASRPQDRQFILSSKKLLLSDSGFYLCAWRQSSTDTQYFGPGTRLTVL.

The chain links TRBV29-1 to TRBJ1-2; D is possibly TRBD1 (6 bases). The germline V and J ends were trimmed by 0 bases and 9 bases, with 14 bases remaining between them. This CDR3 has 13 residues. Germline values: CDR1 SQVTM, CDR2 ANQGSEA. The CDR3 nucleotides read TGCAGCGTTGAAGATCGGGGGGCAGATAGCTACACCTTC. It is translated as CSVEDRGADSYTF.

This clone appeared once. The chain links TRBV6-5 to TRBJ1-2; 7 nucleotides line up with TRBD1. The CDR3 length is 13 residues. Germline loops: CDR1 MNHEY, CDR2 SVGAGI. V lost 6 bases and J lost 12; bases outside the gene matches: 13. CDR3 sequence: CASSRGRTGPHTF. The CDR3 bases are TGTGCCAGCAGCCGGGGACGGACAGGCCCGCACACCTTC.

In this sample, this clone turned up a few times. DNA of the CDR3: TGTGCCAGCAGGCAGAGGGAGACCCAGTACTTC. Translating gives CASRQRETQYF. The rearrangement links TRBV6-6 to TRBJ2-5, with D uncertain. Germline V lookup: CDR1 MNHNY, CDR2 SVGAGI (reference sequence). The CDR3 consists of 11 residues. Trimming pared 6 bases from V and 5 bases from J, leaving 7 bases between.

The rearrangement joins TRBV19 to TRBJ1-1, with D possibly being TRBD1 (5 bases). Per the germline V gene, CDR1 is LNHDA and CDR2 is SQIVND (reference sequence). The V gene lost 0 bases and the J gene lost 11 bases, with 13 bases spanning the gap. This CDR3 is 13 amino acids long. CDR3 region: CASSIDGGARAFF. CDR3 nucleotides: TGTGCCAGTAGTATAGACGGAGGGGCTAGGGCTTTCTTT.

The chain combines TRBV7-2 with TRBJ1-3, with D possibly being TRBD1 (6 bases). Trimming shortened V by 5 bases and J by 1 base, and 21 bases separated the two germline ends. Germline V lookup: CDR1 SGHTA, CDR2 FQGNSA. This CDR3 spans 18 amino acids. The CDR3 reads CASSLIGGSGISGNTIYF. The CDR3 DNA follows: TGTGCCAGCAGCCTCATAGGGGGATCAGGGATATCTGGAAACACCATATATTTT.

This chain connects TRBV6-1 to TRBJ2-1; TRBD2 aligns across 11 bases. V was clipped by 0 bases and J by 9 bases; unmatched bases: 7. CDR3 length: 16 residues. In germline, CDR1 is MNHNS, CDR2 SASEGT. In DNA form, the CDR3 reads TGTGCCAGCAGTGAAGCGCGGTTAGCGGGGGGGGGTGAGCAGTTCTTC. As protein: CASSEARLAGGGEQFF.

The chain employs TRBV7-9 and TRBJ1-2, with 7 bases identical to TRBD1. Trimming took 1 base from V and 5 from J; bases not matched to a gene: 7. CDR3 length: 15 amino acids. Looked up from germline, CDR1 is SEHNR and CDR2 is FQNEAQ (reference sequence). The CDR3 region is CASSLVEGGGYGYTF. CDR3 coding DNA: TGTGCCAGCAGCTTAGTAGAAGGGGGCGGTTATGGCTACACCTTC.

The V call is TRBV7-9, the J call TRBJ1-1; no reliable D call. The CDR3 is 15 amino acids. Germline values: CDR1 SEHNR, CDR2 FQNEAQ (reference sequence). V was pared by 5 bases and J by 2 bases, with 15 bases between. CDR3 residues: CASSTQRGLNTEAFF. The CDR3 region has the DNA TGTGCCAGCAGCACCCAGCGGGGTCTAAACACTGAAGCTTTCTTT.

The chain couples TRBV7-8 to TRBJ1-2, with 8 nucleotides matching TRBD1. Trimming removed 5 bases from V and 5 bases from J; junction bases left unmatched: 16. Germline CDR1 reads SGHVS; CDR2 reads FQNEAQ. This CDR3 has 17 residues. The CDR3 spells CASSTRKRTGLEYGYTF. The CDR3 DNA sequence: TGTGCCAGCAGCACACGAAAACGGACAGGGTTGGAGTATGGCTACACCTTC.

As regards this clone: One end of the junction is discordant with germline, which a read error may explain. The V call is TRBV11-2, the J call TRBJ2-7; the D gene could be TRBD1 or TRBD2 (6 bases each). Germline V gene data show CDR1 as SGHAT and CDR2 as FQNNGV. The CDR3 loop spans 12 amino acids. In DNA, the CDR3 is TGTGCCAGCAGCTTAGAAGGGGGGCTCCCCTTCTTC. Its translation is CASSLEGGLPFF.

This chain joins TRBV27 and TRBJ2-3; no reliable D call. Germline CDR1 and CDR2: MNHEY and SMNVEV (reference sequence). There are 15 residues in the CDR3. V was shortened by 5 bases and J by 0 bases, with 12 bases between the two germline ends. The CDR3 protein is CASSPNTESTDTQYF. The CDR3 DNA sequence: TGTGCCAGCAGTCCGAATACCGAGAGCACAGATACGCAGTATTTT.

The V call is TRBV13, the J call TRBJ1-6, with TRBD1 identical over 8 bases. The CDR3 runs to 15 residues. After removal of 0 bases from V and 9 bases from J, the junction contained 4 bases not matched to a gene. Per germline, CDR1 PRHDT and CDR2 FYEKMQ (reference sequence). CDR3 amino acids: CASSLGDRGGSPLHF. As DNA, the CDR3 is TGTGCCAGCAGCTTAGGCGACAGGGGTGGTTCACCCCTCCACTTT.

The gene calls are TRBV19 and TRBJ1-1; D gene unclear. The CDR3 extends over 14 amino acids. Germline loops: CDR1 LNHDA, CDR2 SQIVND (reference sequence). With 1 base removed from V and 1 base from J, the gap between germline ends came to 7 bases. In nucleotides, the CDR3 is TGTGCCAGTAGTATAGTCAACACGAACACTGAAGCTTTCTTT. Translation gives CASSIVNTNTEAFF.

The chain carries TRBV30 and TRBJ2-5; the D gene is possibly TRBD2 (5 bases). Germline values: CDR1 GTSNPN, CDR2 SVGIG (reference sequence). Trimming took 4 bases from V and 3 from J, leaving 12 bases between them. The CDR3 sequence is 13 residues long. This CDR3 reads CAWTLAGEETQYF. CDR3 nucleotide sequence: TGTGCCTGGACGCTGGCGGGCGAAGAGACCCAGTACTTC.

This clone was seen a single time. The rearrangement links TRBV30 to TRBJ2-7; 7 bases map to TRBD1. Germline CDR1 is GTSNPN and CDR2 is SVGIG (reference sequence). The CDR3 runs to 11 residues. V lost 8 bases, J lost 4 bases, and 5 bases stayed unmatched. DNA of the CDR3: TGTGCCCGACAGGGAGTATACGAGCAGTACTTC. Residues: CARQGVYEQYF.

The gene calls are TRBV7-2 and TRBJ1-5; no clear D gene. Trimming pared 1 base from V and 4 bases from J, leaving 2 bases between. CDR1 SGHTA and CDR2 FQGNSA come from the germline V gene. The CDR3 has 12 residues. CDR3: CASSLDNQPQHF. CDR3 nucleotide sequence: TGTGCCAGCAGCTTAGATAATCAGCCCCAGCATTTT.

V is TRBV9 and J is TRBJ2-3; D gene ambiguous. V lost 1 base to trimming and J lost 4 bases, with 7 bases between them. This CDR3 contains 13 residues. Per germline, CDR1 SGDLS and CDR2 YYNGEE. The CDR3 protein is CASSVNLADTQYF. CDR3 nucleotide sequence: TGTGCCAGCAGCGTAAATTTAGCAGATACGCAGTATTTT.

The chain uses TRBV18 and TRBJ2-1, with 8 bases matching TRBD2. Trimming took 1 base from V and 5 from J; bases not matched to a gene: 7. CDR1 is KGHSH and CDR2 is LQKENI in the germline V gene. The CDR3 has 16 amino acids. The CDR3 sequence: CASSPLYGTRDNEQFF. CDR3 in DNA: TGTGCCAGCTCACCACTCTACGGGACTAGAGACAATGAGCAGTTCTTC. Full variable domain (rest looked up from reference TRBV18 and TRBJ2-1): NAGVMQNPRHLVRRRGQEARLRCSPMKGHSHVYWYRQLPEEGLKFMVYLQKENIIDESGMPKERFSAEFPKEGPSILRIQQVVRGDSAAYFCASSPLYGTRDNEQFFGPGTRLTVL.